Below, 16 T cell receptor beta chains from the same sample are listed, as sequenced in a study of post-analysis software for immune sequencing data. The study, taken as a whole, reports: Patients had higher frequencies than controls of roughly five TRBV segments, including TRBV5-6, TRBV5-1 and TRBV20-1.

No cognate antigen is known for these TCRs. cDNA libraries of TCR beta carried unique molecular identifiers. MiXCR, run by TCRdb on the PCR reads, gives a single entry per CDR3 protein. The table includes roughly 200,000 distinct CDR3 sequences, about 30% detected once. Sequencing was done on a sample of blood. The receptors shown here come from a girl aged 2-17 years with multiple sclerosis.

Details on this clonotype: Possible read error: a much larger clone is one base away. The CDR3 loop is CSASPCGSRPIYEQYF. In DNA, the CDR3 is TGCAGTGCTAGTCCTTGCGGGTCCCGTCCTATCTACGAGCAGTACTTC. This rearrangement joins TRBV20-1 to TRBJ2-7, with D possibly TRBD2 on 5 matching bases. Germline CDR1 reads DFQATT; CDR2 reads SNEGSKA (reference sequence). This CDR3 has 16 residues. The V and J ends lost 3 bases and 3 bases respectively, with 21 bases between them.

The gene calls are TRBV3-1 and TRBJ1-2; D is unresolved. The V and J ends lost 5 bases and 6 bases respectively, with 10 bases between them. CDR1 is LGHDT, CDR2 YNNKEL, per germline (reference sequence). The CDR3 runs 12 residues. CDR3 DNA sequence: TGTGCCAGCAGCACCCCGTGGGATGGCTACACCTTC. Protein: CASSTPWDGYTF.

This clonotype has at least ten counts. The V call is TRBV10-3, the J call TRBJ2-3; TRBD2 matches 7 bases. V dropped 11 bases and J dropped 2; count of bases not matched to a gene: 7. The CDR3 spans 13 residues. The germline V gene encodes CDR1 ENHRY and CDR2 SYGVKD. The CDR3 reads CAESRDYTDTQYF. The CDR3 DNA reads TGTGCCGAATCCAGGGACTACACAGATACGCAGTATTTT.

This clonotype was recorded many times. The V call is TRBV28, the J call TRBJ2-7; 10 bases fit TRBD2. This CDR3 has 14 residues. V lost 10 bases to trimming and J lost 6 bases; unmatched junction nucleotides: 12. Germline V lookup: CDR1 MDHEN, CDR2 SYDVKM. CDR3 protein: CANPLIAGGSEQYF. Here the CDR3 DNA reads TGTGCCAACCCTCTTATAGCGGGAGGCAGCGAGCAGTACTTC.

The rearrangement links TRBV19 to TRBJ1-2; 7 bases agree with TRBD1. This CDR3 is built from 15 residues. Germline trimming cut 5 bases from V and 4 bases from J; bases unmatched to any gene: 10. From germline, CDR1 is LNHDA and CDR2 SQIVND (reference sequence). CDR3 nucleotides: TGTGCCAGTAGTTCTGGGACAGCCGTACCCTATGGCTACACCTTC. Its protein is CASSSGTAVPYGYTF.

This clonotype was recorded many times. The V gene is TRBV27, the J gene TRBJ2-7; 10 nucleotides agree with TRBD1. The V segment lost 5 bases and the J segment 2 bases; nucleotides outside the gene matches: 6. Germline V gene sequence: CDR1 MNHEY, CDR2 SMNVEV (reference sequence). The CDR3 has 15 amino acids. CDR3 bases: TGTGCCAGCAGTACCGACAGGGGGCTAACCTACGAGCAGTACTTC. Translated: CASSTDRGLTYEQYF.

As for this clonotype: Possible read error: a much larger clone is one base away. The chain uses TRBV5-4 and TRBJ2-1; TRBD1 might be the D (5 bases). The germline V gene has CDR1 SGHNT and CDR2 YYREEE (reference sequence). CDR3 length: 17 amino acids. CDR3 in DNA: TGTGCCAGCAGCTGGGATCCGGCGGCAGGGTCCTACAATGAGCGGTTCTTC. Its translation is CASSWDPAAGSYNERFF. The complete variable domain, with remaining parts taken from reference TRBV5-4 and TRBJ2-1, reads ETGVTQSPTHLIKTRGQQVTLRCSSQSGHNTVSWYQQALGQGPQFIFQYYREEENGRGNFPPRFSGLQFPNYSSELNVNALELDDSALYLCASSWDPAAGSYNERFFGPGTRLTVL.

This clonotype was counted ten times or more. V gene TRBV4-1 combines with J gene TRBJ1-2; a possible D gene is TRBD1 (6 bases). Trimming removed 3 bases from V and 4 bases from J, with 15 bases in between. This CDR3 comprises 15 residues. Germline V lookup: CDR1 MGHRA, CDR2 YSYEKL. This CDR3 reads CASSHPTGPPYGYTF. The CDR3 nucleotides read TGCGCCAGCAGCCACCCGACAGGACCCCCCTATGGCTACACCTTC.

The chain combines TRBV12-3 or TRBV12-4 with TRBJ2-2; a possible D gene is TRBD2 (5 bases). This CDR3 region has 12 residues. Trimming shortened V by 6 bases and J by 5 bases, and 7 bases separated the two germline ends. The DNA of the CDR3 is TGTGCCAGCAGCCGAGGGACCGGGGAGCTGTTTTTT. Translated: CASSRGTGELFF.

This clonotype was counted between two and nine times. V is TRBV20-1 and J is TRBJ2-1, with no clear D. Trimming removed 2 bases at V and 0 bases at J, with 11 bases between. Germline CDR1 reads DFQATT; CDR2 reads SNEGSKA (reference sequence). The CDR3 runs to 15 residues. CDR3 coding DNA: TGCAGTGCTAGACATCCGGGCATCTCCTACAATGAGCAGTTCTTC. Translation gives CSARHPGISYNEQFF.

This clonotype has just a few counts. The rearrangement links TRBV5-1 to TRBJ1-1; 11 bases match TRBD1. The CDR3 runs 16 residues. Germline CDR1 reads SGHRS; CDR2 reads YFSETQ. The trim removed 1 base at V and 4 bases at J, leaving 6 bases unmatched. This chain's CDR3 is CASSLTSGTGGTEAFF. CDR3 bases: TGCGCCAGCAGCTTGACCTCCGGGACAGGGGGCACTGAAGCTTTCTTT. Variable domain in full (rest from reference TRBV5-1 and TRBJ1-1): KAGVTQTPRYLIKTRGQQVTLSCSPISGHRSVSWYQQTPGQGLQFLFEYFSETQRNKGNFPGRFSGRQFSNSRSEMNVSTLELGDSALYLCASSLTSGTGGTEAFFGQGTRLTVV.

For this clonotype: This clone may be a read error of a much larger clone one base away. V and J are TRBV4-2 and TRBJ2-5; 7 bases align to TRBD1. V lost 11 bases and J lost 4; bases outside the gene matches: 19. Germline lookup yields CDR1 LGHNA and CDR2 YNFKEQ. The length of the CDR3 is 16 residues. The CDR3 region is CAGSKGVQGRGETQYF. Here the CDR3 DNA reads TGTGCCGGTAGCAAAGGGGTACAGGGGAGAGGAGAGACCCAGTACTTC.

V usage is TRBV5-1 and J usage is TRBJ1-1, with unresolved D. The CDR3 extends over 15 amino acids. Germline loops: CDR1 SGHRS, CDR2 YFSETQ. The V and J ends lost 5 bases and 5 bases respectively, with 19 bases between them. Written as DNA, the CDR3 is TGCGCCAGCAGTTACAACCCGGGCCTTTTTACTGAAGCTTTCTTT. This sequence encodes CASSYNPGLFTEAFF.

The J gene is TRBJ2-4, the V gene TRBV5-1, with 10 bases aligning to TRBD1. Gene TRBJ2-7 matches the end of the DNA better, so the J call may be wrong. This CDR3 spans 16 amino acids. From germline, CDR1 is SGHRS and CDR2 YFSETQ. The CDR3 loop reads CASSSYRDRGTYEQYF. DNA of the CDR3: TGCGCCAGCAGCTCGTACCGGGACAGGGGCACTTACGAGCAGTACTTC.

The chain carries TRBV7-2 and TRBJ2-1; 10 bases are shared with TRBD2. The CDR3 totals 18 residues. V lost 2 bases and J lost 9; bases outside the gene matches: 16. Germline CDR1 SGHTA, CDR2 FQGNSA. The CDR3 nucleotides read TGTGCCAGCAGCTTACGAGCGGGAGGGCCTTCTCTTAGTGGTGAGCAGTTCTTC. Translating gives CASSLRAGGPSLSGEQFF.

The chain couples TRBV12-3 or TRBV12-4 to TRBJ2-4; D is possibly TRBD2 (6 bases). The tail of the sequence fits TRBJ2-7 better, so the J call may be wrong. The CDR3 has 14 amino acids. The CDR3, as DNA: TGTGCCAGCAGTTTCTTCTCGGGAGCCTACGAGCAGTACTTC. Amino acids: CASSFFSGAYEQYF.